Shown below are 14 T cell receptor beta chains from a single sample sequenced in a study of T cell changes during pregnancy in multiple sclerosis. Measured with immunoSEQ multiplex PCR; TCRdb has only the in-frame clones, and not every one. Altogether around 10,000 clones are present, over 80% being singletons, with the ten largest covering around a sixth. The starting material was CD8+ T cells from peripheral blood mononuclear cells, obtained in the third trimester of pregnancy. These receptors were collected from a female donor in good health, enrolled as a control in a pregnancy study.

There are a few counts of this clone. The chain combines TRBV25-1 with TRBJ2-7; D is possibly TRBD1 (5 bases). Per germline, CDR1 MGHDK and CDR2 SYGVNS. Trimming took off 6 bases at V and 0 bases at J, with 12 bases between the two ends. The CDR3 is 14 residues long. For the CDR3, the DNA is TGTGCCAGCAGGGGGCAGATTAGCTCCTACGAGCAGTACTTC. As protein: CASRGQISSYEQYF.

By proportion, this clone is medium-sized. The rearrangement uses TRBV11-1 and TRBJ1-1; 9 nucleotides match TRBD1. J gave up 4 bases and V 5 bases, and 14 bases lay outside the gene matches. The CDR3 is made up of 17 amino acids. CDR1 SGHAT and CDR2 FQDESV come from the germline V gene (reference sequence). The CDR3 spells CASSETTGQGLGTEAFF. CDR3 bases: TGTGCCAGCAGCGAGACAACTGGACAGGGGCTAGGCACTGAAGCTTTCTTT.

The J gene is TRBJ2-1, the V gene TRBV7-7; 10 bases line up with TRBD2. V was pared by 5 bases and J by 8 bases, with 12 bases of the junction left unmatched. The germline CDR1 and CDR2 sequences are SSHAT and FNYEAQ (reference sequence). The CDR3 runs 16 residues. The CDR3: CASSHSPGLALHEQFF. The CDR3 DNA sequence: TGTGCCAGCAGCCATTCGCCGGGACTAGCGCTGCATGAGCAGTTCTTC.

This clone was seen a handful of times. The chain combines TRBV13 with TRBJ1-4, with 8 bases aligning to TRBD1. The germline gives CDR1 PRHDT, CDR2 FYEKMQ (reference sequence). Trimming cost V 6 bases and J 8 bases; bases outside gene matches: 8. This CDR3 has 14 residues. CDR3 sequence reads: CASRKRTGREKLFF. The CDR3 DNA sequence: TGTGCCAGCAGAAAGAGGACAGGGCGGGAAAAACTGTTTTTT.

In this sample, this clone turned up a few times. The rearrangement uses TRBV6-4 and TRBJ1-1, with D unresolved. Germline assignment: CDR1 MRHNA and CDR2 SNTAGT. Between the trimmed V and J ends, which lost 4 bases and 0 bases, there was a span of 9 bases. The CDR3 contains 14 residues. DNA of the CDR3: TGTGCCAGCAGTGCGAACAGTTTGAACACTGAAGCTTTCTTT. Its protein product is CASSANSLNTEAFF.

J is TRBJ1-2 and V is TRBV10-2, with 10 bases aligning to TRBD1. Trimming removed 8 bases from V and 5 bases from J; junction bases left unmatched: 5. CDR3 length equals 13 residues. Germline V gives CDR1 WSHSY, CDR2 SAAADI. The DNA of the CDR3 is TGCGCCAGCGGGACAGGGGCTGCGTATGGCTACACCTTC. The encoded protein is CASGTGAAYGYTF.

The chain joins TRBV7-3 to TRBJ2-1, with a possible D match to TRBD2 (5 bases). V lost 6 bases and J 7 bases, leaving 7 bases between the germline ends. The CDR3 runs 11 residues. Per germline, CDR1 SGHTA and CDR2 FQGTGA. As DNA, the CDR3 is TGTGCCAGCAGATCGGGGAATGAGCAGTTCTTC. This encodes CASRSGNEQFF.

This chain uses TRBV5-1 with TRBJ2-7, with TRBD1 identical over 7 bases. The CDR3 covers 15 residues. Germline-derived CDR1 and CDR2 are SGHRS and YFSETQ. With V trimmed by 0 bases and J by 2 bases, 5 bases remained unmatched. CDR3 nucleotide sequence: TGCGCCAGCAGCTTGGGCCAGGGGGTAGCCTACGAGCAGTACTTC. It yields the protein CASSLGQGVAYEQYF.

The rearrangement uses TRBV13 and TRBJ2-1, with a weak D call TRBD2 (5 bases). The CDR3 sequence is 13 residues long. V was shortened by 4 bases and J by 9 bases, with 13 bases between the two germline ends. Germline CDR1 reads PRHDT; CDR2 reads FYEKMQ (reference sequence). The CDR3 bases are TGTGCCAGCAGCTACCGGAGACGGGGTGAGCAGTTCTTC. Translated: CASSYRRRGEQFF.

A single count supports this clone. Here the CDR3 DNA reads TGTGCCAGCTTCGACACAGAGTCCTACGAGCAGTACTTC. It encodes CASFDTESYEQYF. The chain has TRBV28 and TRBJ2-7; D not resolved. Between the trimmed V and J ends, which lost 8 bases and 1 base, there was a span of 12 bases. Germline CDR1 is MDHEN and CDR2 is SYDVKM. The CDR3 covers 13 residues.

The chain recombines TRBV6-5 with TRBJ1-2; the match to TRBD1 covers 11 bases. V lost 1 base and J lost 8; bases outside the gene matches: 6. The CDR3 loop spans 15 amino acids. Germline loops: CDR1 MNHEY, CDR2 SVGAGI. The CDR3 region has the DNA TGTGCCAGCAGTTACTACGGACAGGGGGCGACCGGCTACACCTTC. Its protein product is CASSYYGQGATGYTF.

The rearrangement uses TRBV4-1 and TRBJ1-1; D is possibly TRBD1 (5 bases). This CDR3 is 14 amino acids long. Germline CDR1 and CDR2: MGHRA and YSYEKL. V dropped 1 base and J dropped 6 bases, with 12 bases sitting between them. The CDR3 DNA is TGCGCCAGCAGCCAAGGGGGCCAGGTCCCTGAAGCTTTCTTT. Translating gives CASSQGGQVPEAFF.

By share of the sample, this clone is large. The CDR3 region has the DNA TGTGCCAGCAGCCGCGGTTACAATCAGCCCCAGCATTTT. It translates to CASSRGYNQPQHF. The chain is built from TRBV28 and TRBJ1-5, with D unresolved. V lost 6 bases and J 3 bases, leaving 9 bases between the germline ends. The CDR3 covers 13 residues. Germline-derived CDR1 and CDR2 are MDHEN and SYDVKM.

The J gene is TRBJ2-7, the V gene TRBV19; the match to TRBD2 covers 9 bases. CDR1 and CDR2 from the germline V gene are LNHDA and SQIVND (reference sequence). The CDR3 contains 14 residues. V lost 7 bases, J lost 2 bases, and 6 bases stayed unmatched. The CDR3 region is CASKASGAPYEQYF. The CDR3, as DNA: TGTGCCAGTAAGGCTAGCGGGGCCCCCTACGAGCAGTACTTC.